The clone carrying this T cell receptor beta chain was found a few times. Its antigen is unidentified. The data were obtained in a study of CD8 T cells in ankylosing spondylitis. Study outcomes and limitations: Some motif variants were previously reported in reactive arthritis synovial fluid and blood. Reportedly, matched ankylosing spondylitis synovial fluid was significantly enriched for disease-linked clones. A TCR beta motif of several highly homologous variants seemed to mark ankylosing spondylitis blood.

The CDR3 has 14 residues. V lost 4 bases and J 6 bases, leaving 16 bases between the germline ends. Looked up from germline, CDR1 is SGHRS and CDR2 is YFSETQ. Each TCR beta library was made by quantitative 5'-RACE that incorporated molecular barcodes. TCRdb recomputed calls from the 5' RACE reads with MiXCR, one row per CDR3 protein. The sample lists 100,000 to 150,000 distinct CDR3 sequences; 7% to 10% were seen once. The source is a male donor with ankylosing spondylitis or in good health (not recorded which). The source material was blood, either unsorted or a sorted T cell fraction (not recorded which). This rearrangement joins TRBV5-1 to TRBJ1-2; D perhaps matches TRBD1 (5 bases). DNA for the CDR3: TGCGCCAGCAGCCCCGAAAGGGGAGTCGATGGCTACACCTTC. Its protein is CASSPERGVDGYTF. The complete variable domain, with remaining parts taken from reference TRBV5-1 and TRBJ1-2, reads KAGVTQTPRYLIKTRGQQVTLSCSPISGHRSVSWYQQTPGQGLQFLFEYFSETQRNKGNFPGRFSGRQFSNSRSEMNVSTLELGDSALYLCASSPERGVDGYTFGSGTRLTVV.